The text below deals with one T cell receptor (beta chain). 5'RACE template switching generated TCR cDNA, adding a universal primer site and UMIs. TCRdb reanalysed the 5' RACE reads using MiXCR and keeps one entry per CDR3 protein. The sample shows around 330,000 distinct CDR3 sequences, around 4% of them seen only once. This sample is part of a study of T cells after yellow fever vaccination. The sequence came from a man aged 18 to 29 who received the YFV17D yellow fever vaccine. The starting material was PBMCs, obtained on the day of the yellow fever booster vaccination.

The CDR3 coding sequence is TGTGCCAGTAGTATAGATTTCGGGCAGTCGCCCGCGTTTTTCGGCTCGTGGGACTATGGCTACACCTTC. It encodes CASSIDFGQSPAFFGSWDYGYTF. This sequence joins TRBV19 and TRBJ1-2, with D unclear. The V end was cut by 0 bases, the J end by 3 bases, with 35 bases between. Germline loops: CDR1 LNHDA, CDR2 SQIVND (reference sequence). The CDR3 has 23 amino acids.